Listed below are T cell receptor beta chains from one sample, sequenced in a study of shared clonotypes between healthy human individuals. The data were produced by immunoSEQ multiplex PCR, yet TCRdb's version contains in-frame clones alone and is incomplete. The sample lists about 1 million clones; more than 65% were seen once. Material: memory CD4+ T cells sorted from blood. These receptors came from a man aged 18 to 29 in good health. Each CDR3 is given with its conserved first and last residue.

>TRBJ2-7|TRBV7-9|12
CASSETGVGQYF
>TRBJ2-2|TRBV9|17
CASSLVRSPEVAGELFF
>TRBJ1-2|TRBV5-1|15
CASSLAGSLNYGYTF
>TRBJ2-2|TRBV30|14
CAWSGTGGTGELFF
>TRBJ2-7|TRBV7-9|15
CASSLETGTGSEQYF
>TRBJ1-1|TRBV12-5|14
CASGSKVVKSEAFF
>TRBJ2-5|TRBV2|11
CASSDVETQYF
>TRBJ1-2|TRBV4-1|12
CASSQDQGGYTF
>TRBJ2-3|TRBV9|16
CASSPRTGSSTDTQYF
>TRBJ2-2|TRBV7-9|16
CASSLGQGITTGELFF
>TRBJ2-6|TRBV19|15
CASSADRAGANVLTF
>TRBJ2-1|TRBV7-2|15
CASSLGLAGHNEQFF
>TRBJ1-2|TRBV10-3|13
CAITPDRASGYTF
>TRBJ1-1|TRBV5-1|16
CASTTTTGGMNTEAFF
>TRBJ1-3|TRBV6-1|14
CASTRGKAGNTIYF
>TRBJ1-5|TRBV27|17
CASSLRTGTGFNQPQHF
>TRBJ2-5|TRBV21-1|16
CASSKGGQVGGETQYF
>TRBJ2-7|TRBV29-1|14
CSVSGGTGIGEQYF
>TRBJ1-3|TRBV9|14
CASSVGSSGNTIYF
>TRBJ2-7|TRBV7-2|13
CASSLRFQSEQYF
>TRBJ1-5|TRBV5-5|13
CASSSHSNQPQHF
>TRBJ2-7|TRBV7-2|13
CASSFTSGGEQYF
>TRBJ1-2|TRBV10-2|11
CASRVNYGYTF
>TRBJ1-6|TRBV6-5|15
CASRRTGTYNSPLHF
>TRBJ2-1|TRBV7-8|17
CASSRAGGSSSYNEQFF
>TRBJ1-3|TRBV18|14
CASSPGTDGNTIYF
>TRBJ2-7|TRBV11-2|13
CASTLSGKDEQYF
>TRBJ1-2|TRBV19|18
CASSIIGQVAPSNYGYTF
>TRBJ1-2|TRBV6-1|13
CASSDPDSYGYTF
>TRBJ2-3|TRBV5-5|15
CASSFRGASTDTQYF
>TRBJ2-7|TRBV28|13
CASNGQGAFKQYF
>TRBJ2-1|TRBV30|13
CAWSQGRGDEQFF
>TRBJ1-1|TRBV28|11
CASSPGRGAFF
>TRBJ2-7|TRBV6-6|11
CASDPGGEQYF
>TRBJ1-1|TRBV10-3|13
CAISEGGNTEAFF
>TRBJ1-1|TRBV28|15
CASSTPDRVGAEAFF
>TRBJ2-2|TRBV7-2|14
CASSKTGVTGELFF
>TRBJ1-2|TRBV6-1|13
CASSGQGAGGYTF
>TRBJ2-1|TRBV6-6|12
CASSLRWGEQFF
>TRBJ1-4|TRBV5-1|15
CASSLTGGSNEKLFF
>TRBJ1-5|TRBV27|15
CASRSGQISNQPQHF
>TRBJ2-5|TRBV11-3|13
CASSTGVWETQYF
>TRBJ2-5|TRBV10-3|16
CAISAAGGPGQETQYF
>TRBJ2-1|TRBV19|15
CASRSGTSIYNEQFF
>TRBJ2-7|TRBV7-2|14
CASSLESSTYEQYF
>TRBJ2-6|TRBV2|15
CASRAQRSGANVLTF
>TRBJ1-3|TRBV2|15
CASRSDGTLGNTIYF